Sequencing of this T cell receptor beta chain was carried out in a study of CD8+ T cells in alopecia areata. Whole-study findings and limits: Patients shared TCRs less clearly than mice did, possibly owing to HLA.

PBMCs served as the source from which CD4+ and CD8+ T cells were sorted. Extraction of RNA preceded its reverse transcription into cDNA, which served as the sequencing template. TCRdb keeps only in-frame clones here, not all; method: immunoSEQ multiplex PCR. Of 150,000 or so clones listed, roughly 66% were seen once; the top ten hold more than 9.5%. Details on this clone: Its antigen is not known.

The sequence came from a human donor with alopecia areata. The sample in question was CD8+ T cells sorted from blood, obtained at week 0.

CDR3: CAWSVFSGYEQYF. As DNA, the CDR3 is TGTGCCTGGAGTGTTTTCAGTGGGTACGAGCAGTACTTC. The chain combines TRBV30 with TRBJ2-7; unclear D gene. With 0 bases removed from V and 4 bases from J, the gap between germline ends came to 10 bases. There are 13 residues in the CDR3. Germline lookup yields CDR1 GTSNPN and CDR2 SVGIG (reference sequence).